The rows below give T cell receptor beta chains drawn from one sample of a study of cytomegalovirus exposure and HLA in healthy donors. Sequencing was performed with immunoSEQ multiplex PCR; in TCRdb, only in-frame clones are kept and a portion is missing. This table has roughly 100,000 clones, around 70% appearing once. Specimen: PBMCs. The receptors here all came from a man between 35 and 55 years old in good health and CMV-seropositive. CDR3s include the opening cysteine and the closing phenylalanine or tryptophan. A D gene is named only where the DNA matches it firmly. Clone sizes are given selectively: once, few, many, or a class where the clone is expanded.

TRBJ1-2	-	-	TRBV13	TGTGCCAGCAGCGATGTACGGGAAGCTACCACCTTC	CASSDVREATTF
TRBJ1-2	-	-	TRBV30	TGTGCCTGGAGTGGACAGGACTATGGCTACACCTTC	CAWSGQDYGYTF
TRBJ2-1	TRBD2	-	TRBV6-4	TGTGCCAGCAGTGAAGCGGGAGGGCCTTTATATGAGCAGTTCTTC	CASSEAGGPLYEQFF
TRBJ2-1	TRBD2	few	TRBV6-1	TGTGCCAGCGGACGGACTAGCGGAGATAGGTATGAGCAGTTCTTC	CASGRTSGDRYEQFF
TRBJ2-2	TRBD2	-	TRBV2	TGTGCCAGCACGTCGGGTGATAAAGGACTAGCGGGAGGGCGTTACACCGGGGAGCTGTTTTTT	CASTSGDKGLAGGRYTGELFF
TRBJ2-3	-	few	TRBV13	TGTGCCAGCAGCTTAGTAGTAACAGATACGCAGTATTTT	CASSLVVTDTQYF
TRBJ1-5	-	-	TRBV28	TGTGCCAGCCGTCCCCGGGACAAGGGGAATCCGCCCCAGCATTTT	CASRPRDKGNPPQHF
TRBJ1-1	TRBD1	-	TRBV13	TGTGCCAGCAGCTGGGGGACAGGGGCCTTTGGAGACACTGAAGCTTTCTTT	CASSWGTGAFGDTEAFF
TRBJ1-2	-	-	TRBV5-1	TGCGCCAGCAGCCTACAGGATAACTATGGCTACACCTTC	CASSLQDNYGYTF
TRBJ1-1	-	few	TRBV7-6	TGTGCCAGCAGCTCAAGCTACACTGAAGCTTTCTTT	CASSSSYTEAFF
TRBJ1-1	-	-	TRBV29-1	TGCAGCGTCCAGAAGAGTCTAGGAGCCACTGAAGCTTTCTTT	CSVQKSLGATEAFF
TRBJ1-1	-	-	TRBV7-9	TGTGCCAGCAGCTTAGAGGGGAGGTACACTGAAGCTTTCTTT	CASSLEGRYTEAFF
TRBJ2-2	TRBD2	few	TRBV7-9	TGTGCCAGCACCTTCTTAACTAGCGGGAACACCGGGGAGCTGTTTTTT	CASTFLTSGNTGELFF
TRBJ1-1	TRBD1	-	TRBV28	TGTGCCAGCACCTCCACAGGGGGTCTGGCTGAAGCTTTCTTT	CASTSTGGLAEAFF
TRBJ1-5	-	-	TRBV27	TGTGCCAGCAGTAGACAGACAGGCGGCAATCAGCCCCAGCATTTT	CASSRQTGGNQPQHF
TRBJ1-5	-	-	TRBV15	TGTGCCACCAGCAGAGACCTGAGCAATCAGCCCCAGCATTTT	CATSRDLSNQPQHF
TRBJ2-7	-	few	TRBV7-9	TGTGCCAGCAGCCCAACTCTGGGCTTCCACCTCGACGAGCAGTACTTC	CASSPTLGFHLDEQYF
TRBJ2-5	TRBD2	few	TRBV30	TGTGCCTGGAGTGAGGGACTAGCGGGGGAGACCCAGTACTTC	CAWSEGLAGETQYF
TRBJ2-1	TRBD2	-	TRBV5-1	TGCGCCAGCAGCTTACTAGCGGGAGGAGGCAATGAGCAGTTCTTC	CASSLLAGGGNEQFF
TRBJ1-1	-	-	TRBV2	TGTGCCAGCAGTGTCACAGAGATGAACACTGAAGCTTTCTTT	CASSVTEMNTEAFF
TRBJ1-2	TRBD1	-	TRBV19	TGTGCCAGTAGCCCCGACAGGGTTCGATATGGCTACACCTTC	CASSPDRVRYGYTF
TRBJ2-5	-	-	TRBV6-6	TGTGCCAGCAGTCTCGGACAGCAAGAGACCCAGTACTTC	CASSLGQQETQYF
TRBJ2-3	-	-	TRBV10-3	TGTGCCATCAGTGACCCACTAGCAGCTAGCACAGATACGCAGTATTTT	CAISDPLAASTDTQYF
TRBJ2-7	-	-	TRBV13	TGTGCCAGCAGCCCCGGGGGACGGAGTACCTACGAGCAGTACTTC	CASSPGGRSTYEQYF
TRBJ2-5	TRBD2	-	TRBV4-2	TGTGCCAGCAGCCAAGATCGGGAGGCAGGGGAGACCCAGTACTTC	CASSQDREAGETQYF
TRBJ2-7	-	-	TRBV9	TGTGCCAGCAGCGTAGGTTTGGGCAGAACCCTCTACGAGCAGTACTTC	CASSVGLGRTLYEQYF